Shown below are 31 T cell receptor beta chains from a single sample sequenced in a study of T-cell reconstitution after alpha-beta-depleted transplantation in children. Preparation of the TCRbeta library used unique molecular identifiers. One entry per CDR3 protein, called by TCRdb with MiXCR from the PCR reads. The sample has 500,000 or so distinct CDR3 sequences, 30% to 35% seen once. Sequencing used PBMCs from the stem cell graft donor, obtained from the stem cell graft. The receptors come from a human donor who donated a stem cell graft to a child with aplastic anemia.

This chain links TRBV25-1 with TRBJ2-2; D may correspond to TRBD1 or TRBD2 (6 bases each). CDR1 is MGHDK and CDR2 is SYGVNS in the germline V gene. V gave up 8 bases and J gave up 4 bases, with 17 bases separating them. CDR3 length: 15 residues. CDR3 sequence (DNA): TGTGCCAGCTTGGGGGCGCGGGATAGCACCGGGGAGCTGTTTTTT. It specifies CASLGARDSTGELFF.

This clonotype was seen a handful of times. J is TRBJ1-5 and V is TRBV12-3 or TRBV12-4, with 9 bases lining up with TRBD1. This CDR3 has 14 amino acids. V dropped 6 bases and J dropped 5; count of bases not matched to a gene: 5. DNA for the CDR3: TGTGCCAGCAGCACCGGGACAGGGTATCAGCCCCAGCATTTT. Protein product: CASSTGTGYQPQHF.

This chain uses TRBV9 with TRBJ1-3; no clear D. The germline gives CDR1 SGDLS, CDR2 YYNGEE. The V end lost 0 bases, the J end lost 2 bases, and 6 bases lay between the germline ends. This CDR3 comprises 14 residues. The CDR3 reads CASSVEHTGNTIYF. The CDR3 DNA follows: TGTGCCAGCAGCGTAGAACATACTGGAAACACCATATATTTT.

This clonotype was counted only a few times. The chain employs TRBV6-5 and TRBJ1-1; 10 bases are a match to TRBD1. Trimming cost V 5 bases and J 4 bases; bases outside gene matches: 7. Germline values: CDR1 MNHEY, CDR2 SVGAGI. The CDR3 runs 15 residues. In DNA, the CDR3 is TGTGCCAGCAGTCACCTGGGACAGGGGCGCACTGAAGCTTTCTTT. It is translated as CASSHLGQGRTEAFF.

The chain employs TRBV6-2 or TRBV6-3 and TRBJ2-1; 10 bases match TRBD1. This CDR3 is 16 amino acids long. The germline gives CDR1 MNHEY, CDR2 SVGEGT. After removal of 6 bases from V and 5 bases from J, the junction contained 10 bases not matched to a gene. The CDR3 nucleotides are TGTGCCAGCAGCCCAACCGGGACAGGGGTACACAATGAGCAGTTCTTC. The encoded protein is CASSPTGTGVHNEQFF.

This sequence joins TRBV24-1 and TRBJ2-1; tentatively, D is TRBD2 (5 bases). CDR3 length: 15 amino acids. Germline loops: CDR1 KGHDR, CDR2 SFDVKD. V was pared by 1 base and J by 9 bases, with 15 bases between. CDR3 nucleotides: TGTGCCACCAGTGATTTTGGCGGAGGCAGGTCTGAGCAGTTCTTC. It is translated as CATSDFGGGRSEQFF.

In this sample, this clonotype turned up a few times. The rearrangement uses TRBV2 and TRBJ1-1, with D unresolved. The CDR3 spans 11 residues. CDR1 and CDR2 (germline): SNHLY, FYNNEI. Between the trimmed V and J ends, which lost 8 bases and 7 bases, there was a span of 11 bases. CDR3 nucleotides: TGTGCCAGCGAGTACAGCCTTGAAGCTTTCTTT. Protein product: CASEYSLEAFF.

V and J are TRBV27 and TRBJ2-1; tentatively, D is TRBD2 (5 bases). The length of the CDR3 is 15 residues. CDR1 and CDR2 (germline): MNHEY, SMNVEV (reference sequence). With 5 bases removed from V and 2 bases from J, the gap between germline ends came to 13 bases. CDR3 sequence (DNA): TGTGCCAGCAGTCTGGGAGTTCTAACCTACAATGAGCAGTTCTTC. It encodes CASSLGVLTYNEQFF.

The rearrangement joins TRBV7-2 to TRBJ2-5; 8 positions agree with TRBD2. Germline CDR1 and CDR2: SGHTA and FQGNSA. With 10 bases clipped from V and 5 bases from J, the junction kept 15 bases outside the gene matches. The CDR3 spans 15 residues. Here the CDR3 DNA reads TGTGCCACCAAGGGAGCGGGGGCCCCGGTGGAGACCCAGTACTTC. This translates into CATKGAGAPVETQYF. The variable domain in full, with the rest retrieved from reference TRBV7-2 and TRBJ2-5, is GAGVSQSPSNKVTEKGKDVELRCDPISGHTALYWYRQSLGQGLEFLIYFQGNSAPDKSGLPSDRFSAERTGGSVSTLTIQRTQQEDSAVYLCATKGAGAPVETQYFGPGTRLLVL.

This clonotype was observed a handful of times. The genes are TRBV5-5 and TRBJ1-1, with D maybe TRBD1 (6 bases). The CDR3 is 15 amino acids. Trimming cost V 1 base and J 1 base, with 11 bases left between them. Germline CDR1 and CDR2: SGHKS and YYEKEE (reference sequence). In DNA, the CDR3 is TGTGCCAGCAGCTTGCTCGGGGGCGCGAACACTGAAGCTTTCTTT. Amino acid sequence: CASSLLGGANTEAFF.

V usage is TRBV5-4 and J usage is TRBJ1-5; D is possibly TRBD1 (5 bases). This CDR3 comprises 20 residues. Trimming took off 0 bases at V and 0 bases at J, with 22 bases between the two ends. Germline loops: CDR1 SGHNT, CDR2 YYREEE (reference sequence). The DNA of the CDR3 is TGTGCCAGCAGCTTGGCAAGGAAGCACGGGGCCCAGTATAGCAATCAGCCCCAGCATTTT. Its protein product is CASSLARKHGAQYSNQPQHF. The full variable domain, completed using reference TRBV5-4 and TRBJ1-5, is ETGVTQSPTHLIKTRGQQVTLRCSSQSGHNTVSWYQQALGQGPQFIFQYYREEENGRGNFPPRFSGLQFPNYSSELNVNALELDDSALYLCASSLARKHGAQYSNQPQHFGDGTRLSIL.

This sequence joins TRBV5-6 and TRBJ2-2; D remains unclear. Germline V gives CDR1 SGHDT, CDR2 YYEEEE. The CDR3 has 13 residues. Deletions cut 4 bases from V and 5 bases from J, with 9 bases between. CDR3 nucleotides: TGTGCCAGCAGCCCCAGTCGGACCGGGGAGCTGTTTTTT. Translated: CASSPSRTGELFF.

This clonotype was observed a handful of times. The V gene is TRBV25-1, the J gene TRBJ1-1; D remains unclear. The CDR3 length is 13 residues. V was cut by 2 bases and J by 4 bases, with 8 bases left in between. Germline loops: CDR1 MGHDK, CDR2 SYGVNS. CDR3 sequence: CASSEDWATEAFF. CDR3 DNA: TGTGCCAGCAGTGAAGATTGGGCCACTGAAGCTTTCTTT.

The chain combines TRBV24-1 with TRBJ1-4; no reliable D call. The germline gives CDR1 KGHDR, CDR2 SFDVKD. Trimming pared 4 bases from V and 0 bases from J, leaving 5 bases between. This CDR3 has 14 amino acids. This CDR3 reads CATSEDPTNEKLFF. In DNA, the CDR3 is TGTGCCACCAGTGAGGATCCAACTAATGAAAAACTGTTTTTT.

This clonotype was seen just once. This chain connects TRBV6-5 to TRBJ2-3; TRBD2 agrees at 10 bases. The CDR3 contains 14 residues. V lost 2 bases and J lost 5; bases outside the gene matches: 1. Looked up from germline, CDR1 is MNHEY and CDR2 is SVGAGI. The DNA for the CDR3 is TGTGCCAGCAGTTACCGACTAGCGGGAGATACGCAGTATTTT. Its translation is CASSYRLAGDTQYF.

The V and J genes are TRBV7-2 and TRBJ1-2; 9 bases align to TRBD1. V was pared by 0 bases and J by 7 bases, with 9 bases of the junction left unmatched. The CDR3 contains 16 residues. The germline CDR1 and CDR2 sequences are SGHTA and FQGNSA. CDR3 bases: TGTGCCAGCAGCTTAGCGTCGGAACAGGGGGCGGTTGGCTACACCTTC. Protein product: CASSLASEQGAVGYTF.

This clonotype was detected only a few times. The chain employs TRBV6-5 and TRBJ2-5; 15 bases agree with TRBD2. This CDR3 is built from 16 residues. The germline V gene encodes CDR1 MNHEY and CDR2 SVGAGI. V lost 4 bases to trimming and J lost 3 bases; unmatched junction nucleotides: 3. CDR3 sequence reads: CASSSGLAGGKETQYF. The CDR3 DNA reads as TGTGCCAGCAGTTCCGGACTAGCGGGAGGGAAAGAGACCCAGTACTTC.

This clonotype was detected a few times. V usage is TRBV6-4 and J usage is TRBJ2-3; D may be TRBD2 (6 bases). Germline-derived CDR1 and CDR2 are MRHNA and SNTAGT. This CDR3 region has 15 residues. Trimming cost V 3 bases and J 1 base, with 11 bases left between them. This chain's CDR3 is CASSELSGGTDTQYF. The CDR3 DNA reads TGTGCCAGCAGTGAGCTATCGGGGGGCACAGATACGCAGTATTTT.

In DNA, the CDR3 is TGTGCCAGCAGTTTCGGAGCCGGACAGGGTGGTAGCAATCAGCCCCAGCATTTT. Translating gives CASSFGAGQGGSNQPQHF. The J gene is TRBJ1-5, the V gene TRBV12-3 or TRBV12-4; 8 nucleotides line up with TRBD1. Trimming took 3 bases from V and 0 from J; bases not matched to a gene: 10. This CDR3 has 18 residues.

The V gene is TRBV13, the J gene TRBJ1-6; D is undetermined. Germline V CDR1 and CDR2: PRHDT, FYEKMQ (reference sequence). The CDR3 is 17 residues long. V was shortened by 2 bases and J by 10 bases, with 21 bases between the two germline ends. The CDR3 spells CASSLSGLLGRGSPLHF. DNA for the CDR3: TGTGCCAGCAGCTTAAGTGGGCTCTTGGGTAGAGGATCACCCCTCCACTTT.

This clonotype was counted a single time. This sequence joins TRBV28 and TRBJ1-1; D gene unclear. The V and J ends lost 6 bases and 0 bases respectively, with 11 bases between them. The CDR3 has 14 amino acids. Germline V gene data show CDR1 as MDHEN and CDR2 as SYDVKM. CDR3 in amino acids: CASSRRNMNTEAFF. DNA of the CDR3: TGTGCCAGCAGCCGACGGAACATGAACACTGAAGCTTTCTTT.

This clonotype came up a few times. The J gene is TRBJ1-6, the V gene TRBV4-3; a weak D match, TRBD1 (6 bases). The germline V gene encodes CDR1 LGHNA and CDR2 YSLEER. The CDR3 loop spans 16 amino acids. Trimming left V 0 bases short and J 9 bases short, with 15 bases between. CDR3 region: CASSQDVGAAGSPLHF. CDR3 in DNA: TGCGCCAGCAGCCAAGATGTGGGGGCGGCGGGTTCACCCCTCCACTTT.

The J gene is TRBJ2-2, the V gene TRBV7-7; D uncertain. The CDR3 length is 15 residues. Germline V CDR1 and CDR2: SSHAT, FNYEAQ (reference sequence). Trimming left V 5 bases short and J 0 bases short, with 10 bases between. CDR3 sequence: CASSPVTTNTGELFF. In DNA form, the CDR3 reads TGTGCCAGCAGCCCAGTGACGACGAACACCGGGGAGCTGTTTTTT.

The rearrangement joins TRBV12-3 or TRBV12-4 to TRBJ1-4, with 7 bases fitting TRBD1. J gave up 5 bases and V 1 base, and 10 bases lay outside the gene matches. This CDR3 is 17 amino acids long. CDR3 nucleotide sequence: TGTGCCAGCAGTTTAGATTCCGGGACAGTGGGGAATGAAAAACTGTTTTTT. Translation gives CASSLDSGTVGNEKLFF.

The V call is TRBV20-1, the J call TRBJ2-1, with 11 nucleotides matching TRBD2. The junction had 3 bases not matched to a gene; V was cut back by 3 bases and J by 5 bases. CDR3 length: 14 amino acids. Germline loops: CDR1 DFQATT, CDR2 SNEGSKA (reference sequence). The DNA of the CDR3 is TGCAGTGCTAGTTCTAGCGGGGGGAACAATGAGCAGTTCTTC. It yields the protein CSASSSGGNNEQFF.

The CDR3 nucleotides are TGTGCCAGCAGCGTAGCTATCCGAAAACAGAACACCGGGGAGCTGTTTTTT. Encoded protein: CASSVAIRKQNTGELFF. V usage is TRBV9 and J usage is TRBJ2-2, with D uncertain. The V end lost 0 bases, the J end lost 1 base, and 13 bases lay between the germline ends. Looked up from germline, CDR1 is SGDLS and CDR2 is YYNGEE. The CDR3 length is 17 residues.

This clonotype was observed a handful of times. V gene TRBV25-1 combines with J gene TRBJ1-1; 10 bases are a match to TRBD1. J gave up 4 bases and V 4 bases, and 18 bases lay outside the gene matches. Germline CDR1 and CDR2: MGHDK and SYGVNS. The CDR3 has 19 residues. CDR3 sequence (DNA): TGTGCCAGCAGTGCTTTAAGTGGTATAAGAAGGACAGGGGGCACTGAAGCTTTCTTT. Translation gives CASSALSGIRRTGGTEAFF.

The chain uses TRBV5-5 and TRBJ2-5; D not resolved. From germline, CDR1 is SGHKS and CDR2 YYEKEE (reference sequence). The V end lost 0 bases, the J end lost 0 bases, and 12 bases lay between the germline ends. The CDR3 length is 16 residues. DNA for the CDR3: TGTGCCAGCAGCTTGGCAAGTGGCATCAACCAAGAGACCCAGTACTTC. This codes for CASSLASGINQETQYF.

This chain connects TRBV6-2 or TRBV6-3 to TRBJ1-2, with 7 bases that match TRBD1. V lost 6 bases to trimming and J lost 5 bases; unmatched junction nucleotides: 9. The CDR3 has 14 residues. Germline values: CDR1 MNHEY, CDR2 SVGEGT. CDR3 residues: CASSNDVRGYGYTF. The CDR3 DNA sequence: TGTGCCAGCAGCAACGATGTCAGGGGGTATGGCTACACCTTC.

The chain is built from TRBV12-3 or TRBV12-4 and TRBJ2-1; 7 bases are a match to TRBD2. The CDR3 loop spans 12 amino acids. The CDR3 coding sequence is TGTGTCTGGCGGGGGTCCTACAATGAGCAGTTCTTC. Encoded protein: CVWRGSYNEQFF.

The V gene is TRBV28, the J gene TRBJ2-7; tentatively, D is TRBD1 (5 bases). V was cut by 3 bases and J by 3 bases, with 12 bases left in between. This CDR3 spans 14 amino acids. Per the germline V gene, CDR1 is MDHEN and CDR2 is SYDVKM. DNA for the CDR3: TGTGCCAGCAGTTTCAGGGCTCATAACTACGAGCAGTACTTC. Protein sequence: CASSFRAHNYEQYF.